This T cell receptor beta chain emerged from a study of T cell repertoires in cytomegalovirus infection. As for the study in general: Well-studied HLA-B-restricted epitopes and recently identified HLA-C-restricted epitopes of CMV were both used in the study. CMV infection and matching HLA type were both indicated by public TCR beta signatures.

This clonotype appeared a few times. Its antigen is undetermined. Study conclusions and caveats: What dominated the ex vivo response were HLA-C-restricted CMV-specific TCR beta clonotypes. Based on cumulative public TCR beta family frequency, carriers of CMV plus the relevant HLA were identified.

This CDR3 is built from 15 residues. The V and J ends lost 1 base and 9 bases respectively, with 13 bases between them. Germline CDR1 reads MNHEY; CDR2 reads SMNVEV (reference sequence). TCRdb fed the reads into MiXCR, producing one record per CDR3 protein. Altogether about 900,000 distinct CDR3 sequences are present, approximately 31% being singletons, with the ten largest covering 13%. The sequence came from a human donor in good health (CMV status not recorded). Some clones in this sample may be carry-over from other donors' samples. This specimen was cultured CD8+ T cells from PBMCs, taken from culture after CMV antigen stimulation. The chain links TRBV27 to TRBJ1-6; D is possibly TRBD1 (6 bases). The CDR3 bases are TGTGCCAGCAGTTTATTGGTACAGGGTGGTTCACCCCTCCACTTT. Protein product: CASSLLVQGGSPLHF.